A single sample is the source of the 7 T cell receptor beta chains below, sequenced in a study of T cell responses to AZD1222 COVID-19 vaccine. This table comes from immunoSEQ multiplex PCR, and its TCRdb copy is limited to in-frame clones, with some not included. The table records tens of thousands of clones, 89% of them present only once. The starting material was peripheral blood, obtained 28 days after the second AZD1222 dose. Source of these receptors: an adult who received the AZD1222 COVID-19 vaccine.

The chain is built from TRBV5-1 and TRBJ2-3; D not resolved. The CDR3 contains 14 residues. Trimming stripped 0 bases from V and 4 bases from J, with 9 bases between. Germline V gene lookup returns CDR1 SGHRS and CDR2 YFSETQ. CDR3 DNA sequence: TGCGCCAGCAGCTTGGGAGGATTCCCAGATACGCAGTATTTT. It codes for CASSLGGFPDTQYF.

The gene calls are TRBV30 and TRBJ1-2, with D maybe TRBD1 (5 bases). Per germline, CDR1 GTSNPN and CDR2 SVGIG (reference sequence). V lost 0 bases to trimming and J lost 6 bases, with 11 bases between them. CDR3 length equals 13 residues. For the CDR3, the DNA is TGTGCCTGGAGTGTAAGGCCCAGGGATGGCTACACCTTC. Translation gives CAWSVRPRDGYTF. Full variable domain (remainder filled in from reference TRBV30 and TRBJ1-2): SQTIHQWPATLVQPVGSPLSLECTVEGTSNPNLYWYRQAAGRGLQLLFYSVGIGQISSEVPQNLSASRPQDRQFILSSKKLLLSDSGFYLCAWSVRPRDGYTFGSGTRLTVV.

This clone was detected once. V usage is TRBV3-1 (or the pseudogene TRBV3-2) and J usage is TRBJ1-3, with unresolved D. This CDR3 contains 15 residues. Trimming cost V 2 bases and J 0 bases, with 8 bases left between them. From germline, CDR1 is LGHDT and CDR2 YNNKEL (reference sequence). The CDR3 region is CASSQLESSGNTIYF. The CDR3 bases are TGTGCCAGCAGCCAACTGGAGAGCTCTGGAAACACCATATATTTT.

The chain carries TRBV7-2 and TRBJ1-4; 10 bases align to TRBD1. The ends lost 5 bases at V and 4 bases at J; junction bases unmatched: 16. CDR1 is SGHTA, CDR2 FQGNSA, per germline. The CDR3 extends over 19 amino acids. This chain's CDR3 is CASSPAGTGAQGFNEKLFF. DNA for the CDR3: TGTGCCAGCAGCCCAGCGGGGACAGGGGCGCAGGGGTTTAATGAAAAACTGTTTTTT. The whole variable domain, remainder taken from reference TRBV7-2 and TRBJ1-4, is GAGVSQSPSNKVTEKGKDVELRCDPISGHTALYWYRQSLGQGLEFLIYFQGNSAPDKSGLPSDRFSAERTGGSVSTLTIQRTQQEDSAVYLCASSPAGTGAQGFNEKLFFGSGTQLSVL.

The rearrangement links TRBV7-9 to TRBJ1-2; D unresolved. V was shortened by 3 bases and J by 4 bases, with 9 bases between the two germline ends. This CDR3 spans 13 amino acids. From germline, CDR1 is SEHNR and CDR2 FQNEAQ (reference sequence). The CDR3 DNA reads TGTGCCAGCAGCTTTCCTCCGATCTATGGCTACACCTTC. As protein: CASSFPPIYGYTF.

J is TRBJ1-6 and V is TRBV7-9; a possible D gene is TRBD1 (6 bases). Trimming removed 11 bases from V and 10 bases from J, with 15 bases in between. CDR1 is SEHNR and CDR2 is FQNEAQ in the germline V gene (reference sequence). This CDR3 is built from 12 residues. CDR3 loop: CAAGTTGSPLHF. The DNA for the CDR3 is TGTGCCGCCGGGACAACTGGATCACCCCTCCACTTT.

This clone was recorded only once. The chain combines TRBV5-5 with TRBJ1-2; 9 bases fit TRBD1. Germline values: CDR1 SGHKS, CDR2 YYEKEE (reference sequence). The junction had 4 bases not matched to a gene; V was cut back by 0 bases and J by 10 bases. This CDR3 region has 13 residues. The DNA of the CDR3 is TGTGCCAGCAGCTTGGCGGGACAGGGAACCTACACCTTC. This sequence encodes CASSLAGQGTYTF.